One and the same sample provided the 24 T cell receptor beta chains below, sequenced in a study of beta chain features in type 1 diabetes. No antigens are known for them. Expressed TCRB transcripts got sequenced, as all isolated RNA was reverse transcribed. Clones were sequenced by immunoSEQ multiplex PCR, and TCRdb holds only the in-frame ones, with some missing. Of roughly 290,000 clones listed, over 12% are singletons. Broader study findings: All four CD4+ subsets of Type 1 diabetes patients contained TCRB CDR3s that were moderately but significantly shorter.

The sample taken for sequencing was naive CD4+ T cells from blood. These receptors were collected from a man between 18 and 35 years old with type 1 diabetes.

The J gene is TRBJ2-4, the V gene TRBV28; 9 bases match TRBD1. J gave up 3 bases and V 8 bases, and 8 bases lay outside the gene matches. Germline V lookup: CDR1 MDHEN, CDR2 SYDVKM. The CDR3 has 15 residues. The DNA of the CDR3 is TGTGCCAGCCAGGAGGGACAGGGCTTCAAAAACATTCAGTACTTC. The encoded protein is CASQEGQGFKNIQYF.

The genes are TRBV6-5 and TRBJ2-7; possible D gene TRBD2, 6 bases. This CDR3 comprises 14 residues. V shed 4 bases and J shed 0 bases, with 10 bases lying between them. Germline V CDR1 and CDR2: MNHEY, SVGAGI. The CDR3 bases are TGTGCCAGCAGTTCGACTAGTTACTCCTACGAGCAGTACTTC. Amino acids: CASSSTSYSYEQYF.

In its sample, this clone was seen a few times. At the DNA level, this CDR3 is encoded by other sequences in the same sample as well. The J gene is TRBJ2-7, the V gene TRBV18; D remains ambiguous. This CDR3 region has 14 residues. V was pared by 0 bases and J by 2 bases, with 8 bases between. Per the germline V gene, CDR1 is KGHSH and CDR2 is LQKENI. CDR3 protein: CASSPPAGTYEQYF. The CDR3, as DNA: TGTGCCAGCTCACCACCGGCAGGAACCTACGAGCAGTACTTC. The entire variable domain, with the rest obtained from reference TRBV18 and TRBJ2-7, is as follows: NAGVMQNPRHLVRRRGQEARLRCSPMKGHSHVYWYRQLPEEGLKFMVYLQKENIIDESGMPKERFSAEFPKEGPSILRIQQVVRGDSAAYFCASSPPAGTYEQYFGPGTRLTVT.

V usage is TRBV18 and J usage is TRBJ2-1, with 8 bases aligning to TRBD1. This CDR3 contains 14 residues. Germline CDR1 KGHSH, CDR2 LQKENI. J gave up 8 bases and V 1 base, and 4 bases lay outside the gene matches. The CDR3 coding sequence is TGTGCCAGCTCACCACAACAGGGGGTGGATGAGCAGTTCTTC. It codes for CASSPQQGVDEQFF.

This clone has more than one count but fewer than ten. This CDR3 is CASKEADYEQYF. The CDR3 nucleotides are TGTGCCAGCAAGGAGGCGGACTACGAGCAGTACTTC. V usage is TRBV28 and J usage is TRBJ2-7; D might be TRBD2 (5 bases). Trimming took off 7 bases at V and 3 bases at J, with 10 bases between the two ends. There are 12 residues in the CDR3. The germline CDR1 and CDR2 sequences are MDHEN and SYDVKM.

This chain uses TRBV7-2 with TRBJ2-7, with 8 bases matching TRBD2. This CDR3 comprises 15 residues. V shed 5 bases, J shed 1 base, and the junction held 7 bases outside the gene matches. The germline CDR1 and CDR2 sequences are SGHTA and FQGNSA. CDR3 sequence (DNA): TGTGCCAGCAGCCTACAAAGCGGGGGTTCCTACGAGCAGTACTTC. Its protein is CASSLQSGGSYEQYF.

The J gene is TRBJ2-3, the V gene TRBV7-6; maybe TRBD2 (7 bases). The CDR3 spans 16 residues. Germline CDR1 and CDR2: SGHVS and FNYEAQ. V was shortened by 2 bases and J by 5 bases, with 17 bases between the two germline ends. The CDR3 DNA reads TGTGCCAGCAGCTTACCGGCGGGGGCCCCCGTAGATACGCAGTATTTT. Translated, it gives CASSLPAGAPVDTQYF.

This clone was observed a single time. The chain uses TRBV5-1 and TRBJ1-4, with 11 bases aligning to TRBD1. Looked up from germline, CDR1 is SGHRS and CDR2 is YFSETQ. The CDR3 has 15 residues. The junction had 3 bases not matched to a gene; V was cut back by 0 bases and J by 8 bases. The CDR3 DNA sequence: TGCGCCAGCAGCTTGGAGGACAGGGGGCGGGAAAAACTGTTTTTT. As protein: CASSLEDRGREKLFF.

This clone was detected a few times. J is TRBJ2-7 and V is TRBV6-6, with 8 bases aligning to TRBD1. The CDR3 covers 14 residues. Germline CDR1 is MNHNY and CDR2 is SVGAGI (reference sequence). J gave up 6 bases and V 2 bases, and 6 bases lay outside the gene matches. CDR3 sequence (DNA): TGTGCCAGCAGTTACAGGTCAGGGGGCACCGAGCAGTACTTC. As protein: CASSYRSGGTEQYF.

V is TRBV20-1 and J is TRBJ1-2; D is unresolved. The CDR3 sequence is 11 residues long. Germline CDR1 is DFQATT and CDR2 is SNEGSKA (reference sequence). V lost 6 bases to trimming and J lost 4 bases, with 9 bases between them. The CDR3 loop is CSAWARYGYTF. The CDR3 DNA reads TGCAGTGCCTGGGCCCGCTATGGCTACACCTTC.

CDR3 sequence: CASSPGTGGFSWNIQYF. Written as DNA, the CDR3 is TGTGCCAGCTCGCCTGGGACAGGGGGCTTTAGCTGGAACATTCAGTACTTC. V and J are TRBV18 and TRBJ2-4, with 12 bases aligning to TRBD1. Trimming removed 6 bases from V and 7 bases from J; junction bases left unmatched: 13. The CDR3 contains 17 residues. Germline lookup yields CDR1 KGHSH and CDR2 LQKENI. Full variable domain (rest looked up from reference TRBV18 and TRBJ2-4): NAGVMQNPRHLVRRRGQEARLRCSPMKGHSHVYWYRQLPEEGLKFMVYLQKENIIDESGMPKERFSAEFPKEGPSILRIQQVVRGDSAAYFCASSPGTGGFSWNIQYFGAGTRLSVL.

This clone has just a few counts. The V and J genes are TRBV5-1 and TRBJ2-3; D possibly corresponds to TRBD2 (6 bases). This CDR3 region has 15 residues. Per germline, CDR1 SGHRS and CDR2 YFSETQ. The V end was cut by 7 bases, the J end by 4 bases, with 19 bases between. As DNA, the CDR3 is TGCGCCAGCGGCGAGGGGAGGTTGGTGTCAGATACGCAGTATTTT. It is translated as CASGEGRLVSDTQYF.

This sequence joins TRBV19 and TRBJ2-3; 7 nucleotides agree with TRBD2. The CDR3 consists of 13 residues. Germline CDR1 and CDR2: LNHDA and SQIVND (reference sequence). The V segment lost 7 bases and the J segment 7 bases; nucleotides outside the gene matches: 8. The CDR3 is CASTASGGNTQYF. The CDR3 bases are TGTGCCAGTACCGCTAGCGGAGGAAATACGCAGTATTTT.

Only a few counts were recorded for this clone. This chain's CDR3 is CASSSYRGWQPQHF. CDR3 nucleotide sequence: TGTGCCAGCAGTTCCTACAGGGGTTGGCAGCCCCAGCATTTT. The chain joins TRBV28 to TRBJ1-5; 7 bases align to TRBD1. The V gene end was trimmed by 4 bases and the J gene end by 7 bases; junction bases not matched to a gene: 7. This CDR3 region has 14 residues. CDR1 is MDHEN and CDR2 is SYDVKM in the germline V gene. The variable domain in full, with the rest retrieved from reference TRBV28 and TRBJ1-5, is DVKVTQSSRYLVKRTGEKVFLECVQDMDHENMFWYRQDPGLGLRLIYFSYDVKMKEKGDIPEGYSVSREKKERFSLILESASTNQTSMYLCASSSYRGWQPQHFGDGTRLSIL.

The chain links TRBV7-9 to TRBJ2-1; TRBD2 aligns across 11 bases. This CDR3 is 17 amino acids long. Germline V CDR1 and CDR2: SEHNR, FQNEAQ (reference sequence). Trimming removed 3 bases from V and 0 bases from J; junction bases left unmatched: 4. Written as DNA, the CDR3 is TGTGCCAGCAGCTTCGGGACTAGCGGTAGCTCCTACAATGAGCAGTTCTTC. This translates into CASSFGTSGSSYNEQFF.

This chain connects TRBV7-2 to TRBJ2-3; possibly TRBD2 for D (6 bases). V was clipped by 5 bases and J by 6 bases, with 15 bases between them. The germline V gene encodes CDR1 SGHTA and CDR2 FQGNSA. The CDR3 is made up of 14 amino acids. CDR3 sequence (DNA): TGTGCCAGCAGCCGTGGGGGGTCAAAGGATACGCAGTATTTT. Protein product: CASSRGGSKDTQYF.

The chain carries TRBV6-5 and TRBJ2-1; the D gene is possibly TRBD2 (5 bases). Trimming stripped 4 bases from V and 4 bases from J, with 17 bases between. CDR3 length: 16 residues. CDR1 is MNHEY and CDR2 is SVGAGI in the germline V gene. The CDR3 reads CASSFTSGHVYNEQFF. CDR3 nucleotide sequence: TGTGCCAGCAGTTTTACTAGTGGCCATGTGTACAATGAGCAGTTCTTC.

The genes are TRBV10-3 and TRBJ1-2; D is undetermined. Trimming removed 8 bases at V and 5 bases at J, with 12 bases between. Germline V gene data show CDR1 as ENHRY and CDR2 as SYGVKD. The CDR3 sequence is 12 residues long. CDR3 sequence reads: CAIRPEGYGYTF. Here the CDR3 DNA reads TGTGCCATCCGCCCGGAGGGTTATGGCTACACCTTC.

This clone was picked up a small number of times. CDR3 in DNA: TGTGCCAGCAGCTGGGCTAATTCACCCCTCCACTTT. It is translated as CASSWANSPLHF. The V and J genes are TRBV7-2 and TRBJ1-6; no firm D call. CDR1 is SGHTA, CDR2 FQGNSA, per germline. The CDR3 is 12 amino acids. V shed 4 bases and J shed 6 bases, with 4 bases lying between them.

In this sample, this clone turned up a few times. This chain links TRBV7-2 with TRBJ2-2; 7 positions match TRBD1. The V segment lost 5 bases and the J segment 4 bases; nucleotides outside the gene matches: 4. The CDR3 has 14 residues. Germline lookup yields CDR1 SGHTA and CDR2 FQGNSA. For the CDR3, the DNA is TGTGCCAGCAGCATACAGGGGTTCACCGGGGAGCTGTTTTTT. This translates into CASSIQGFTGELFF.

This clone was picked up a small number of times. The J gene is TRBJ2-3, the V gene TRBV5-1; 12 nucleotides agree with TRBD2. The junction had 1 base not matched to a gene; V was cut back by 7 bases and J by 1 base. The germline gives CDR1 SGHRS, CDR2 YFSETQ. The CDR3 is made up of 14 amino acids. The DNA of the CDR3 is TGCGCCAGCCGACTAGCGGGGGGCACAGATACGCAGTATTTT. Translating it yields CASRLAGGTDTQYF.

This chain links TRBV6-5 with TRBJ2-7; no clear D gene. The CDR3 extends over 16 amino acids. From germline, CDR1 is MNHEY and CDR2 SVGAGI. The germline V and J ends were trimmed by 0 bases and 2 bases, with 14 bases remaining between them. The chain's CDR3 is CASSYSRLRVPYEQYF. CDR3 in DNA: TGTGCCAGCAGTTACTCGAGGTTACGGGTTCCCTACGAGCAGTACTTC.

This clone was detected only a few times. The chain joins TRBV28 to TRBJ2-1; 7 bases line up with TRBD1. Germline V CDR1 and CDR2: MDHEN, SYDVKM. The CDR3 has 16 amino acids. The trim removed 5 bases at V and 7 bases at J, leaving 14 bases unmatched. CDR3 amino acids: CASSPPRTGPRNEQFF. The CDR3 DNA is TGTGCCAGCAGTCCGCCCCGGACAGGTCCGAGGAATGAGCAGTTCTTC.

This clone has only a few counts. The rearrangement uses TRBV9 and TRBJ2-2; possibly TRBD1 for D (6 bases). Trimming took 0 bases from V and 3 from J, leaving 9 bases between them. The length of the CDR3 is 15 residues. The germline V gene encodes CDR1 SGDLS and CDR2 YYNGEE. The CDR3 DNA sequence: TGTGCCAGCAGCGTAGGTAACAGGGACACCGGGGAGCTGTTTTTT. This gives the protein CASSVGNRDTGELFF.